A single sample is the source of the 11 T cell receptor beta chains below, sequenced in a study of CD8 T cells in ankylosing spondylitis. TCRdb independently ran MiXCR on the 5' RACE reads; one entry per CDR3 protein. The table lists roughly 40,000 distinct CDR3 sequences, 9.5% to 12% of them singletons. The sample taken for sequencing was blood, either unsorted or a sorted T cell fraction (not recorded which). The source is a male donor with ankylosing spondylitis or in good health (not recorded which).

DNA for the CDR3: TGTGCCAGCAGCCCTCACCGGGGAAATTCACCCCTCCACTTT. It yields the protein CASSPHRGNSPLHF. The V and J genes are TRBV27 and TRBJ1-6; unclear D gene. Germline loops: CDR1 MNHEY, CDR2 SMNVEV (reference sequence). V lost 6 bases to trimming and J lost 7 bases, with 13 bases between them. The CDR3 is 14 amino acids.

On this clonotype itself: Being one base from a much bigger clone, this may be a read error. The chain employs TRBV20-1 and TRBJ1-5; 8 nucleotides align to TRBD1. This CDR3 has 14 residues. Germline assignment: CDR1 DFQATT and CDR2 SNEGSKA (reference sequence). The CDR3 loop reads CGAISGTGDQPQHF. CDR3 in DNA: TGCGGTGCGATCTCCGGGACAGGAGATCAGCCCCAGCATTTT.

In its sample, this clonotype was seen many times. The chain uses TRBV12-3 or TRBV12-4 and TRBJ2-7, with D unclear. CDR3 size: 12 residues. Trimming took 6 bases from V and 3 from J, leaving 9 bases between them. The CDR3 loop is CASSPLGYEQYF. The CDR3 nucleotides read TGTGCCAGCAGCCCTCTTGGCTACGAGCAGTACTTC.

The rearrangement uses TRBV5-1 and TRBJ2-3, with 9 bases that match TRBD1. CDR1 is SGHRS and CDR2 is YFSETQ in the germline V gene. The CDR3 length is 17 residues. The V segment lost 4 bases and the J segment 3 bases; nucleotides outside the gene matches: 12. The CDR3 coding sequence is TGCGCCAGCAGCCCCCCTCTACCGGGACAGGGAACAGATACGCAGTATTTT. Protein sequence: CASSPPLPGQGTDTQYF.

Many counts were recorded for this clonotype. The genes are TRBV29-1 and TRBJ2-3, with D unclear. From germline, CDR1 is SQVTM and CDR2 ANQGSEA. The length of the CDR3 is 15 residues. V lost 1 base, J lost 1 base, and 12 bases lay in between. The CDR3 nucleotides are TGCAGCGTTGAAGGGGTAGGGATCGGCACAGATACGCAGTATTTT. Protein sequence: CSVEGVGIGTDTQYF.

There are many counts of this clonotype. The chain is built from TRBV15 and TRBJ1-5; D is ambiguous. The V gene's germline CDR1 is LNHNV and CDR2 YYDKDF (reference sequence). This CDR3 comprises 14 residues. The V gene lost 0 bases and the J gene lost 6 bases, with 9 bases spanning the gap. Here the CDR3 DNA reads TGTGCCACCAGCAGAGATAATCGCGTTCAGCCCCAGCATTTT. Its protein product is CATSRDNRVQPQHF.

This clonotype was seen ten or more times. V is TRBV30 and J is TRBJ2-5, with unresolved D. The CDR3 loop spans 13 amino acids. Trimming shortened V by 2 bases and J by 1 base, and 8 bases separated the two germline ends. Germline V CDR1 and CDR2: GTSNPN, SVGIG (reference sequence). The CDR3 nucleotides are TGTGCCTGGAGTCGGGCGGTCCAAGAGACCCAGTACTTC. Translating gives CAWSRAVQETQYF. The full variable domain, rest sourced from reference TRBV30 and TRBJ2-5, is SQTIHQWPATLVQPVGSPLSLECTVEGTSNPNLYWYRQAAGRGLQLLFYSVGIGQISSEVPQNLSASRPQDRQFILSSKKLLLSDSGFYLCAWSRAVQETQYFGPGTRLLVL.

This clonotype was counted at least ten times. The J gene is TRBJ2-3, the V gene TRBV2; the D gene is possibly TRBD2 (6 bases). V shed 1 base and J shed 2 bases, with 10 bases lying between them. In germline, CDR1 is SNHLY, CDR2 FYNNEI. This CDR3 spans 15 amino acids. The CDR3 loop is CASSEGREYTDTQYF. The CDR3 DNA follows: TGTGCCAGCAGTGAAGGACGGGAGTACACAGATACGCAGTATTTT.

Turning to this clonotype: A much larger clonotype is one base distant, so this may be a read error. The J gene is TRBJ2-3, the V gene TRBV7-6; D is unresolved. The CDR3 has 14 amino acids. CDR1 and CDR2 from the germline V gene are SGHVS and FNYEAQ. CDR3 residues: CVSSFAANTDTQYF. The CDR3 DNA reads as TGTGTCAGCAGCTTTGCGGCGAACACAGATACGCAGTATTTT.

This clonotype was seen ten or more times. J is TRBJ2-1 and V is TRBV5-1; TRBD1 matches at 8 bases. Germline CDR1 is SGHRS and CDR2 is YFSETQ. V was clipped by 4 bases and J by 4 bases; unmatched bases: 7. The CDR3 is 15 residues long. The CDR3 loop is CASSLRGQPYNEQFF. CDR3 nucleotides: TGCGCCAGCAGCCTCAGGGGGCAGCCTTACAATGAGCAGTTCTTC.

This clonotype has more than one count but fewer than ten. A clone one base away is much larger, so this may be a read error. This chain joins TRBV6-5 and TRBJ2-2; D is uncertain. Germline V gene data show CDR1 as MNHEY and CDR2 as SVGAGI. This CDR3 has 16 amino acids. CDR3 nucleotide sequence: TGTGCCGGCAGTTTTCGAGCACTTGGGTTCGCCGGGGAGCTGTTTTTT. It encodes CAGSFRALGFAGELFF.